This record looks at one T cell receptor (beta chain) sequence and its context. A much larger clone differs from this one at a single base, so this may be a read error. The data were obtained in a study of T cell repertoires in cytomegalovirus infection. TCRdb reprocessed the reads via MiXCR and lists one record per CDR3 protein. Of hundreds of thousands of distinct CDR3 sequences listed, 24% are singletons. The CDR3 is 12 residues long. CDR1 MDHEN and CDR2 SYDVKM come from the germline V gene. Trimming removed 6 bases at V and 10 bases at J, with 13 bases between. The chain combines TRBV28 with TRBJ2-1; no clear D gene. This receptor was taken from a human donor in good health (CMV status not recorded). Some clones in this sample may be carry-over from other donors' samples. Sequenced material: CD8+ T cells from PBMCs. The CDR3 here is CASRSPGKEQFF. Here the CDR3 DNA reads TGTGCCAGCAGGTCCCCAGGAAAAGAGCAGTTCTTC.